Below are 6 T cell receptor beta chains sequenced from a single sample in a study of blood T cell repertoires in COVID-19. TCRdb's copy holds only in-frame clones and misses some; the assay was immunoSEQ multiplex PCR. The repertoire includes fewer than 40,000 clones, roughly 78% of them detected once, and 30% to 40% sits in the top ten. Sample: peripheral blood. The receptors come from a man older than 75 with active or convalescent COVID-19.

The chain joins TRBV28 to TRBJ1-1; 9 bases are a match to TRBD1. The CDR3 length is 14 residues. In germline, CDR1 is MDHEN, CDR2 SYDVKM. The V segment lost 6 bases and the J segment 1 base; nucleotides outside the gene matches: 3. CDR3 coding DNA: TGTGCCAGCAGATGGGGACAGGGGAACACTGAAGCTTTCTTT. The encoded protein is CASRWGQGNTEAFF.

CDR3 DNA sequence: TGTGCCAGCAGCGGACAGGCGGCGGTCCCAGATACGCAGTATTTT. This gives the protein CASSGQAAVPDTQYF. V usage is TRBV9 and J usage is TRBJ2-3; D is possibly TRBD1 (6 bases). V lost 3 bases and J 4 bases, leaving 15 bases between the germline ends. CDR3 length: 15 amino acids. The V gene's germline CDR1 is SGDLS and CDR2 YYNGEE.

This clone was seen a handful of times. This chain joins TRBV5-4 and TRBJ2-1; 7 nucleotides line up with TRBD2. The CDR3 has 15 residues. V shed 4 bases and J 7 bases; nucleotides not matched to a gene: 11. In germline, CDR1 is SGHNT, CDR2 YYREEE (reference sequence). The CDR3 reads CASSNRDYSLNEQFF. The CDR3 bases are TGTGCCAGCAGCAACCGGGACTACAGCCTTAATGAGCAGTTCTTC. Based on the CDR3 plus reference TRBV5-4 and TRBJ2-1, the full variable domain is ETGVTQSPTHLIKTRGQQVTLRCSSQSGHNTVSWYQQALGQGPQFIFQYYREEENGRGNFPPRFSGLQFPNYSSELNVNALELDDSALYLCASSNRDYSLNEQFFGPGTRLTVL.

The rearrangement links TRBV10-3 to TRBJ2-3; TRBD2 matches at 10 bases. Germline-derived CDR1 and CDR2 are ENHRY and SYGVKD. This CDR3 region has 14 residues. The J segment lost 2 bases and the V segment lost 9 bases, leaving 5 bases of the junction unmatched. The CDR3, as DNA: TGTGCCATGGGAGCGGGAGGGGACACAGATACGCAGTATTTT. It encodes CAMGAGGDTDTQYF.

The table lists this clone with a few counts. V usage is TRBV27 and J usage is TRBJ2-2; the match to TRBD2 covers 10 bases. Looked up from germline, CDR1 is MNHEY and CDR2 is SMNVEV (reference sequence). CDR3 length equals 16 residues. V was clipped by 5 bases and J by 4 bases; unmatched bases: 7. The CDR3 DNA reads TGTGCCAGCAGTCCTCGGCTAGCGGGGGTCACCGGGGAGCTGTTTTTT. This translates into CASSPRLAGVTGELFF.

The chain uses TRBV15 and TRBJ1-6; 8 bases agree with TRBD1. Germline V CDR1 and CDR2: LNHNV, YYDKDF (reference sequence). CDR3 length: 15 amino acids. V lost 0 bases and J lost 9; bases outside the gene matches: 4. CDR3 DNA: TGTGCCACCAGCAGAGAGACAGGGGATAGTTCACCCCTCCACTTT. It specifies CATSRETGDSSPLHF.